A single sample is the source of the 6 T cell receptor beta chains below, sequenced in a study of T cell responses to AZD1222 COVID-19 vaccine. Here immunoSEQ multiplex PCR was the method, and the copy in TCRdb shows in-frame clones only, minus some. Of some 100,000 clones detected, around nine tenths appear once; the ten largest clones hold roughly 1.7%. The sample was peripheral blood, taken on day 0 of AZD1222 vaccination. The receptor source for this set is an adult in good health.

The chain employs TRBV6-5 and TRBJ1-3; tentative D call: TRBD1 (5 bases). Trimming removed 5 bases at V and 2 bases at J, with 13 bases between. Germline V gene lookup returns CDR1 MNHEY and CDR2 SVGAGI. This CDR3 has 15 residues. The chain's CDR3 is CASSPRGGAGNTIYF. The CDR3 nucleotides read TGTGCCAGCAGTCCCCGGGGGGGGGCTGGAAACACCATATATTTT.

This clone was found once. The chain recombines TRBV10-3 with TRBJ1-3; D is unresolved. The germline CDR1 and CDR2 sequences are ENHRY and SYGVKD. The V end was cut by 10 bases, the J end by 0 bases, with 22 bases between. The CDR3 spans 17 residues. The CDR3, as DNA: TGTGCCACCCGACGGGAGAGAGAGGCCTACTCTGGAAACACCATATATTTT. Translating gives CATRREREAYSGNTIYF.

The chain carries TRBV5-1 and TRBJ1-3, with D perhaps TRBD1 (6 bases). CDR1 SGHRS and CDR2 YFSETQ come from the germline V gene. This CDR3 contains 16 residues. The V gene lost 0 bases and the J gene lost 0 bases, with 10 bases spanning the gap. CDR3 nucleotides: TGCGCCAGCAGCTTGGCCCTCAGGGGCTCTGGAAACACCATATATTTT. Translated: CASSLALRGSGNTIYF.

This rearrangement joins TRBV7-9 to TRBJ2-7; 9 bases line up with TRBD1. From germline, CDR1 is SEHNR and CDR2 FQNEAQ (reference sequence). With V trimmed by 5 bases and J by 6 bases, 5 bases remained unmatched. The CDR3 covers 13 residues. CDR3 in amino acids: CASSQGQGGEQYF. The CDR3 nucleotides are TGTGCCAGCAGCCAGGGACAGGGAGGCGAGCAGTACTTC.

J is TRBJ1-2 and V is TRBV19, with 9 positions matching TRBD1. In germline, CDR1 is LNHDA, CDR2 SQIVND (reference sequence). V was pared by 4 bases and J by 5 bases, with 14 bases of the junction left unmatched. The CDR3 has 17 residues. Here the CDR3 reads CASSNPGTGMSTYGYTF. DNA of the CDR3: TGTGCCAGTAGTAACCCCGGGACAGGGATGAGTACATATGGCTACACCTTC.

The rearrangement uses TRBV9 and TRBJ2-1, with D perhaps matching TRBD2 (5 bases). The CDR3 covers 13 residues. V shed 0 bases and J shed 8 bases, with 9 bases lying between them. CDR1 is SGDLS, CDR2 YYNGEE, per germline. The CDR3 DNA reads TGTGCCAGCAGCGTAGGTCTAGCCGATGAGCAGTTCTTC. It translates to CASSVGLADEQFF.